This note documents a single T cell receptor beta chain sequence. Its antigen remains unidentified. The data stem from a study of OX40 agonist ivuxolimab in advanced cancers. Whole-study context: Patients undergoing dose escalation presented with hepatocellular carcinoma, melanoma, renal cell or head and neck cancer. Findings and limits, study-wide: The study found that CD8+ T cells averaged more expanded clones than CD4+.

The CDR3 totals 16 residues. The ends lost 2 bases at V and 7 bases at J; junction bases unmatched: 7. CDR1 and CDR2 (germline): SEHNR, FQNEAQ (reference sequence). Samples were taken at baseline and on day 1 of cycles 4 and 7. This table comes from immunoSEQ multiplex PCR, and its TCRdb copy is limited to in-frame clones, with some not included. The sample lists more than 45,000 clones; around 77% were seen once. Specimen: CD4+ or CD8+ T cells sorted from blood, collected in a trial of the OX40 agonist ivuxolimab. The clonotype comes from an adult with an advanced solid tumor such as melanoma, head and neck, liver or kidney cancer. The rearrangement uses TRBV7-9 and TRBJ1-4; 10 nucleotides line up with TRBD1. The CDR3 DNA is TGTGCCAGCAGCTTACGTATTGGGACAGGGGTTGAAAAACTGTTTTTT. Translated: CASSLRIGTGVEKLFF.